These 31 T cell receptor beta chains came from one sample sequenced in a study of tumor-infiltrating lymphocytes in primary liver carcinoma. Extraction of RNA together with DNA used 20-30 mg of unsorted bulk tissue. TCR beta cDNA came from about 470 ng total RNA, primed with a constant-region primer. Slightly modified ARM-PCR with three nested multiplex PCR rounds yielded TCR beta libraries. TRBV1-TRBV30 forward primers and a C-beta reverse primer were used in the first two PCR rounds, which each ran for about 11 cycles. TCRdb recomputed calls from the multiplex PCR reads with MiXCR, one row per CDR3 protein. The sample holds approximately 110,000 distinct CDR3 sequences, roughly 80% seen once. The sample consisted of liver tumor tissue from sampling region 3. Subset reported: tumor region T3, left-lateral pole. Receptor source: a man between 40 and 49 years old with primary liver carcinoma and hepatitis B virus infection.

About this clonotype: This could be a read error, since a much larger clone is one nucleotide away. CDR3 protein: CANTSLSLDRGMNTEAFF. The CDR3 bases are TGTGCCAACACCTCGCTCAGTCTAGACAGGGGGATGAACACTGAAGCTTTCTTT. The chain uses TRBV28 and TRBJ1-1; 9 positions agree with TRBD1. V shed 10 bases, J shed 0 bases, and the junction held 18 bases outside the gene matches. This CDR3 is 18 amino acids long. The germline gives CDR1 MDHEN, CDR2 SYDVKM.

This clonotype has a handful of counts. This chain connects TRBV14 to TRBJ2-1; D perhaps matches TRBD2 (7 bases). The CDR3 length is 15 residues. The germline V and J ends were trimmed by 4 bases and 3 bases, with 13 bases remaining between them. Looked up from germline, CDR1 is SGHDN and CDR2 is FVKESK. Written as DNA, the CDR3 is TGTGCCAGCAGCCGACGCGGGGGCCTCTACAATGAGCAGTTCTTC. Protein: CASSRRGGLYNEQFF.

This clonotype showed up just once. Relative to the germline gene, one junction end is altered; a read error may explain this. The chain employs TRBV5-4 and TRBJ1-1, with 7 bases lining up with TRBD1. Per the germline V gene, CDR1 is SGHNT and CDR2 is YYREEE (reference sequence). CDR3 length: 15 residues. DNA of the CDR3: TGTGCCAGTAGCTTGCGACAGGGCGGGGACACTGAAGCTCTCTTT. This encodes CASSLRQGGDTEALF.

As regards this clonotype: The conserved final phenylalanine or tryptophan is absent from the CDR3, which likely points to a read error. The chain employs TRBV4-2 and TRBJ2-7; perhaps TRBD2 as D (6 bases). Trimming cost V 1 base and J 7 bases, with 23 bases left between them. CDR3 length: 17 residues. Germline CDR1 LGHNA, CDR2 YNFKEQ. The CDR3 nucleotides read TGTGCCAGCAGCCAAGGCGGTAGCGGAGACTCCTACAATGAGCAGTACTCC. This encodes CASSQGGSGDSYNEQYS.

By share of the sample, this clonotype is medium-sized. The CDR3 coding sequence is TGCGCCAGCAGCCAATCAAACCAGATCTACGAGCAGTACTTC. Protein: CASSQSNQIYEQYF. The chain links TRBV4-1 to TRBJ2-7; D not resolved. The CDR3 totals 14 residues. Trimming removed 2 bases at V and 3 bases at J, with 11 bases between. The germline gives CDR1 MGHRA, CDR2 YSYEKL.

This clonotype has a handful of counts. The junction and the germline gene differ at one end; a read error may be behind it. The V and J genes are TRBV11-2 and TRBJ2-1, with D perhaps TRBD2 (5 bases). CDR3 size: 14 residues. The germline CDR1 and CDR2 sequences are SGHAT and FQNNGV. The DNA of the CDR3 is TGTGTCAGCAGCTCGTCGGGATTCGACAATGAGCAGTTCTTC. Translating gives CVSSSSGFDNEQFF.

This clonotype was seen more than once but under ten times. A junction end diverges from the germline sequence, so it may reflect a read error. The rearrangement uses TRBV29-1 and TRBJ2-3; D gene ambiguous. Germline V lookup: CDR1 SQVTM, CDR2 ANQGSEA. The CDR3 extends over 11 amino acids. CDR3 sequence reads: CSAQYADKQYF. The CDR3 DNA follows: TGCAGTGCGCAATACGCAGATAAGCAGTATTTT.

This clonotype was seen just once. The J gene is TRBJ2-3, the V gene TRBV5-1; 7 nucleotides match TRBD2. The CDR3 is 17 residues long. V was clipped by 2 bases and J by 5 bases; unmatched bases: 14. In germline, CDR1 is SGHRS, CDR2 YFSETQ. CDR3 sequence reads: CASSLTGGLPGIDTQYF. The CDR3 DNA reads TGCGCCAGCAGCTTAACGGGAGGCCTCCCTGGCATAGATACGCAGTATTTT.

Note on this clonotype: A read error may explain this, as a much larger clone is one base away. This sequence joins TRBV28 and TRBJ2-7; 10 nucleotides match TRBD1. Germline V lookup: CDR1 MDHEN, CDR2 SYDVKM. With V trimmed by 3 bases and J by 4 bases, 6 bases remained unmatched. The CDR3 loop spans 15 amino acids. The CDR3 loop reads CASSFMGQGQYEQYF. The CDR3 bases are TGTGCCAGCAGTTTTATGGGACAGGGGCAGTACGAGCAGTACTTC.

This clonotype occurred once. Here the CDR3 omits its conserved ending phenylalanine or tryptophan, so a read error is the likely source. The rearrangement joins TRBV29-1 to TRBJ2-3; 7 positions agree with TRBD1. The CDR3 is 12 residues long. CDR1 and CDR2 from the germline V gene are SQVTM and ANQGSEA. CDR3 nucleotides: TGCAGTGTTGGTGCCAAGGGGGCTACGCAGTATCCT. It yields the protein CSVGAKGATQYP.

The chain combines TRBV29-1 with TRBJ2-3, with D uncertain. The J call could be wrong; TRBJ1-5 is a better fit for the DNA end. Per germline, CDR1 SQVTM and CDR2 ANQGSEA. This CDR3 has 11 amino acids. CDR3 amino acids: CSVAGPARQHF. The DNA for the CDR3 is TGCAGCGTTGCCGGGCCCGCAAGGCAGCATTTT.

About this clonotype itself: Mismatch with germline at one junction end may stem from a read error. The chain uses TRBV29-1 and TRBJ2-5; tentative D call: TRBD2 (5 bases). Germline CDR1 SQVTM, CDR2 ANQGSEA. The CDR3 has 15 residues. The CDR3 loop reads CIVEPAAGRSEAQYF. For the CDR3, the DNA is TGCATCGTTGAACCCGCGGCGGGTAGATCGGAGGCCCAGTACTTC.

The chain is built from TRBV12-3 or TRBV12-4 and TRBJ2-1, with a tentative D call TRBD2 (5 bases). V was shortened by 3 bases and J by 4 bases, with 19 bases between the two germline ends. This CDR3 region has 17 residues. The CDR3 region has the DNA TGTGCCAGCAGTTTCACTATCGGGATAAGGCCTTACAATGAGCAGTTCTTC. It is translated as CASSFTIGIRPYNEQFF.

For this clonotype: A read error may account for a junction end that differs from germline. This sequence joins TRBV4-2 and TRBJ1-2, with D maybe TRBD1 (5 bases). The length of the CDR3 is 14 residues. From germline, CDR1 is LGHNA and CDR2 YNFKEQ. The CDR3 sequence is CVSSQNRTGWGYTF. The CDR3 DNA reads as TGTGTCAGCAGCCAAAATCGAACAGGCTGGGGCTACACCTTC.

Remarks on this clonotype: In this CDR3 the conserved last residue, phenylalanine or tryptophan, is missing, so a read error is likely. The DNA is omitted, as the CDR3 cannot be located on it reliably, and the CDR3 follows TCRdb's listing. J is TRBJ2-2 and V is TRBV6-1; the table's TRBD1 call for D was not verified on the DNA. CDR1 is MNHNS and CDR2 is SASEGT in the germline V gene. Counting both end residues, the CDR3 totals 15 amino acids. The CDR3 here is CASRSGGAGTGELYC.

With regard to this clonotype: Likely a read error: the CDR3 ends without its conserved phenylalanine or tryptophan. The chain recombines TRBV6-2 or TRBV6-3 with TRBJ2-7, with D maybe TRBD2 (5 bases). Germline CDR1 reads MNHEY; CDR2 reads SVGEGT. Trimming left V 6 bases short and J 3 bases short, with 15 bases between. The CDR3 consists of 14 residues. This CDR3 reads CASRSLLADYEQYL. CDR3 in DNA: TGTGCCAGCAGGTCGTTGCTAGCCGACTACGAGCAGTACCTC.

Remarks on this clonotype: Relative to the germline gene, one junction end is altered; a read error may explain this. CDR3 coding DNA: TGTGCCATCAGTGGGGGTCTAGCGGGAGTTTGGGCAGATAGGCAGTATTTT. Translation: CAISGGLAGVWADRQYF. The genes are TRBV10-3 and TRBJ2-3; TRBD2 agrees at 10 bases. This CDR3 has 17 residues. Per the germline V gene, CDR1 is ENHRY and CDR2 is SYGVKD.

Details on this clonotype: In this CDR3 the conserved last residue, phenylalanine or tryptophan, is missing, so a read error is likely. The limits of the CDR3 on the DNA are not certain, so only TCRdb's listed CDR3 is given. This chain connects TRBV4-1 to TRBJ2-2; TRBD2, as called in the table, went unchecked against the DNA. CDR1 and CDR2 from the germline V gene are MGHRA and YSYEKL. The CDR3 spans 17 residues, counting both ends. This chain's CDR3 is CASSQDPKRGAIGDLFS.

The chain has TRBV7-3 and TRBJ2-3, with 12 bases matching TRBD2. Germline V gene sequence: CDR1 SGHTA, CDR2 FQGTGA. This CDR3 is built from 18 residues. J lost 6 bases, V lost 0 bases, and 10 bases had no gene match. CDR3 coding DNA: TGTGCCAGCAGCTTAACTGGTGCTAGCGGGAGGGCAAGGGATACGCAGTATTTT. Protein product: CASSLTGASGRARDTQYF.

As to this clonotype: The conserved final phenylalanine or tryptophan is absent from the CDR3, which likely points to a read error. This chain links TRBV11-1 with TRBJ2-4; TRBD2 matches 13 bases. The CDR3 has 17 residues. CDR1 SGHAT and CDR2 FQDESV come from the germline V gene (reference sequence). The chain's CDR3 is CLSSSPGTSGTKNIQYL. The CDR3 DNA follows: TGTCTCAGCAGCTCTCCCGGGACTAGCGGGACCAAAAACATTCAGTACCTC.

This clonotype was found many times. The rearrangement joins TRBV5-6 to TRBJ2-5; the D gene is possibly TRBD2 (6 bases). V gave up 1 base and J gave up 7 bases, with 26 bases separating them. Germline V gives CDR1 SGHDT, CDR2 YYEEEE. This CDR3 has 18 residues. The CDR3 is CASSLFLGLDSGLGTQYF. The CDR3 DNA reads TGTGCCAGCAGCTTGTTCCTCGGGTTGGATAGCGGTCTTGGGACCCAGTACTTC.

This chain links TRBV12-3 or TRBV12-4 with TRBJ2-5; a weak D match, TRBD1 (6 bases). The V end was cut by 8 bases, the J end by 0 bases, with 13 bases between. The CDR3 totals 14 residues. In DNA form, the CDR3 reads TGTGCCAGCGTTCAGGGACATTACCAAGAGACCCAGTACTTC. Protein: CASVQGHYQETQYF.

This rearrangement joins TRBV10-3 to TRBJ2-7, with 9 bases matching TRBD2. The CDR3 spans 18 residues. The germline V gene encodes CDR1 ENHRY and CDR2 SYGVKD. With 6 bases clipped from V and 7 bases from J, the junction kept 22 bases outside the gene matches. CDR3 nucleotides: TGTGCCATCAGGGCTCCCTCCGGGACTAGCCTTACGTCTGGTGAGCAGTACTTC. It yields the protein CAIRAPSGTSLTSGEQYF.

As regards this clonotype: Germline and junction disagree at one end, which may indicate a read error. The CDR3 sequence is CASSSGLSSGRDETQYF. The DNA for the CDR3 is TGTGCCAGCAGCTCAGGGCTGTCTAGCGGGAGGGATGAGACCCAGTATTTC. This chain connects TRBV11-2 to TRBJ2-5; the match to TRBD2 covers 12 bases. Germline V CDR1 and CDR2: SGHAT, FQNNGV. This CDR3 contains 17 residues.

As regards this clonotype: One junction end disagrees with the germline gene, perhaps due to a read error. The chain joins TRBV12-3 or TRBV12-4 to TRBJ1-4; possibly TRBD1 for D (5 bases). This CDR3 region has 14 residues. CDR3 loop: CASRRGTTNKKLFF. The DNA of the CDR3 is TGTGCCAGCAGAAGGGGTACAACTAATAAAAAACTGTTTTTT.

Remarks on this clonotype: The CDR3 carries no conserved terminal phenylalanine or tryptophan, so it likely arises from a read error. The chain links TRBV4-1 to TRBJ1-1, with TRBD1 matching over 7 bases. From germline, CDR1 is MGHRA and CDR2 YSYEKL. The CDR3 runs to 15 residues. CDR3 in amino acids: CASCHLGQLITEAFY. CDR3 bases: TGCGCCAGCTGCCACCTGGGACAGTTGATCACTGAAGCTTTCTAT.

On this clonotype itself: Germline is not matched at one junction end, which may reflect a read error. The chain couples TRBV4-3 to TRBJ2-5; D may be TRBD2 (5 bases). Germline assignment: CDR1 LGHNA and CDR2 YSLEER. This CDR3 comprises 15 residues. CDR3 region: CASSQYLSEEETQYF. The CDR3, as DNA: TGCGCCAGCAGCCAATATCTATCGGAGGAAGAGACACAGTACTTC.

On this clonotype itself: The conserved phenylalanine or tryptophan normally closing the CDR3 is absent here, so this likely arose from a read error. The rearrangement links TRBV11-2 to TRBJ2-1; the D gene could be TRBD1 or TRBD2 (8 bases each). CDR3 size: 17 residues. The germline gives CDR1 SGHAT, CDR2 FQNNGV. CDR3: CASSLDRGGRFYNEQFL. CDR3 DNA sequence: TGTGCCAGCAGTTTAGACAGGGGCGGGAGGTTCTACAATGAGCAGTTCTTA.

This clonotype was counted a single time. The missing conserved phenylalanine or tryptophan at the end of this CDR3 makes a read error likely. The chain couples TRBV12-3 or TRBV12-4 to TRBJ1-1; D remains unclear. Trimming removed 5 bases at V and 7 bases at J, with 14 bases between. The CDR3 spans 13 residues. The CDR3 coding sequence is TGTGCCAGCAGTCAATGGATCGGCATTGAAGCTTTCCTT. It yields the protein CASSQWIGIEAFL.

As regards this clonotype: This may be a read error, as it is one base from a much larger clone. The CDR3 spells CASSLREGGNTIYF. DNA of the CDR3: TGTGCCAGCAGCCTCAGGGAGGGTGGAAACACCATATATTTT. The chain recombines TRBV2 with TRBJ1-3, with D tentatively TRBD1 (5 bases). The CDR3 extends over 14 amino acids. CDR1 and CDR2 from the germline V gene are SNHLY and FYNNEI. With 6 bases removed from V and 3 bases from J, the gap between germline ends came to 12 bases.

About this clonotype itself: An end of the junction does not agree with germline; a read error may underlie this. J is TRBJ2-1 and V is TRBV4-2; TRBD2 might be the D (6 bases). Germline CDR1 and CDR2: LGHNA and YNFKEQ. The CDR3 runs to 18 residues. In nucleotides, the CDR3 is TGTGCCATCAGCCAAGATCTGGTGGGGGAGGTCGGATACAATGAACAGTTCTTC. It yields the protein CAISQDLVGEVGYNEQFF.